Sequencing of this T cell receptor (beta chain) was carried out in a study of long-term antiretroviral therapy in people with HIV. Overall study results and limits: Repertoire dominance by clones expanded before ART was seen at all time points. In samples taken after ART, diversity increased but remained below transplant donor control levels. Repertoires looked antigen-experienced, with only a slight naive shift after ART.

A note on this clone: The antigen is not known.

Germline-derived CDR1 and CDR2 are SGHNT and YENEEA. The length of the CDR3 is 13 residues. V lost 5 bases and J 6 bases, leaving 12 bases between the germline ends. The authors ran the immunoSEQ assay, v3.0, at survey level. The data were produced by immunoSEQ multiplex PCR, yet TCRdb's version contains in-frame clones alone and is incomplete. Of some 23,000 clones listed, just over 85% are singletons. This sequence originates from a man aged 25 to 40 with HIV. The chain is built from TRBV11-3 and TRBJ2-3; no definite D call. The source was unsorted PBMCs, collected around 4.6 years after starting antiretroviral therapy. In DNA form, the CDR3 reads TGTGCCAGCAGCCTCACCCCAGCGGATACGCAGTATTTT. Amino acid sequence: CASSLTPADTQYF.